The following is a T cell receptor beta chain sequence with its context. No antigen is known for it. It has no much larger one-base neighbor in the sample; base qualities were not kept. This entry is derived from a study of blood T cells in healthy people across ages (dated by TCRdb to 2014 to 2015). In terms of the full investigation: In model experiments, roughly one uniquely barcoded TCR beta cDNA molecule per two T cells was captured by template switching. To track age-related changes in TCR beta repertoire diversity, the study relied on deep sequencing normalized with unique cDNA molecular identifiers. Four age groups were formed from the donors: young (average around 15 years), middle-aged (approximately 40), aged (approximately 60) and long-lived (approximately 78). To avoid experimental bias, donors of different ages were distributed randomly across sequencing lanes. The study analyzed two additional independent replicas of 1 million unique cDNA reads from the same blood draw for two donors, one aged 18 to 29 and one aged 80 or older. Paper-wide results and their limitations: Bulk unsorted PBMC profiling prevented conclusive comparison of naive and antigen-experienced compartments. Total diversity estimates from one million sequenced T cells were considered lower bounds and underestimates. Compared with the aged group, the long-lived group had more naive CD4+ T cells, fewer expanded clones and increased TCR diversity, suggesting age selection. Observed TCR beta diversity per million T cells fell roughly linearly with age, and a significant reduction was already apparent by age around 44. Observed TCR beta diversity correlated strongly with the percentage of naive T cells measured by flow cytometry. Because the CMV infection status of the donors was unknown, age-related changes in expanded clonotypes may potentially have been confounded.

The CDR3 starts with the cysteine, ends with the phenylalanine, and has 14 residues. CDR3 DNA is the only sequence kept; it has 42 bases, read in frame from the first base. Per the germline V gene, SQVTM is the CDR1 and ANQGSEA is the CDR2. V gives up 1 base and J gives up 2 bases, and the segment between their germline ends measures 8 bases. The library came from 5' RACE. For sequencing, an Illumina HiSeq 2500 was employed. The second PCR ran for roughly 6 to 11 cycles and used a J-beta primer mix along with a sample-barcoded 5' primer. Each TCR beta cDNA molecule received a unique molecular identifier from a template-switch 5' adaptor carrying 12 random nucleotides. Each sample yielded at least 2.5 million CDR3-containing paired-end reads. The Mint cDNA synthesis kit, primed by a TRBC-specific oligonucleotide, was used to synthesize first-strand cDNA from all RNA. Following uracil-DNA glycosylase treatment, all cDNA underwent a first 18-cycle PCR with the universal primers M1SS and BC2_uni_R. The published analysis was carried out like this. For normalization, 1 million high-quality reads were randomly selected from each sample, with every read carrying a distinct molecular identifier. Reads with shared molecular identifiers were discarded instead of being binned into consensus sequences. MiTCR, with a Q25 quality threshold and the strictest error-elimination algorithm, was used for CDR3 identification, clonotype clustering and error correction. Lower-bound total TCR beta diversity was estimated with a nonparametric unseen species model using Euler transformation. The public reads were run again by TCRdb, first through fastp at Q25 and then through MiXCR, and only productive beta chains were kept. Rows with one shared CDR3 protein collapse into an entry with the most common genes and DNA. Clone size and V and J calls follow TCRdb, not the original study. In all, the sample holds over 600,000 distinct CDR3 sequences, and less than 45% of those were seen once. The ten largest clones represent 25% to 35% of the sample.

Donors were 30 to 45 systemically healthy Caucasian individuals from Russia aged 6 to 90 years. Approximately 9.3 milliliters of peripheral blood were drawn from each donor into EDTA-treated Vacutainer tubes. PBMCs were isolated by Ficoll-Paque density-gradient centrifugation, with at least 7 million obtained per sample. Total RNA was extracted from PBMCs with Trizol reagent, with at least 6 micrograms obtained per sample. The percentages of naive CD45RAhigh/CD27high T cells were determined by flow cytometry on a PBMC aliquot from every donor. Sequenced input: blood. This sequence uses TRBV29-1 and TRBJ2-2; the D gene cannot be resolved reliably. This TCR derives from an elderly man in good health. The CDR3 has the sequence CSVEVGLNTGELFF. Here is the DNA: TGCAGCGTTGAAGTCGGGCTTAACACCGGGGAGCTGTTTTTT.